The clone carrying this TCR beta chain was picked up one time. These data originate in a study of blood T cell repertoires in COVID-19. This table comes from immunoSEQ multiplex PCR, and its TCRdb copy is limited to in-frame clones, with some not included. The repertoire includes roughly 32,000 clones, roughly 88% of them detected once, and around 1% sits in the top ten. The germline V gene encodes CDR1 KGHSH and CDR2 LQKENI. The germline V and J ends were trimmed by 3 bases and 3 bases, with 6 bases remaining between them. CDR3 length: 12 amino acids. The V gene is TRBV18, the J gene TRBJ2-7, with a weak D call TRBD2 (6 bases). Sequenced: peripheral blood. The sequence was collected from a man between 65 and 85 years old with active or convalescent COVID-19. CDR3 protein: CASSPGGYEQYF. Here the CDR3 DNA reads TGTGCCAGCTCACCCGGGGGCTACGAGCAGTACTTC.